These 27 T cell receptor beta chains were all obtained from the same sample, sequenced in a study of shared clonotypes between healthy human individuals. Produced via immunoSEQ multiplex PCR; TCRdb's table is partial and in-frame only. The repertoire includes more than 150,000 clones, around 63% of them detected once, and about 10% sits in the top ten. Sequenced material: memory CD4+ T cells sorted from blood. Subset reported: CD45RA-negative fraction. Receptors originate from a man aged 25 to 40 in good health.

The sample holds a few counts of this clone. The chain joins TRBV9 to TRBJ2-2; D unresolved. The CDR3 length is 14 residues. The germline V gene encodes CDR1 SGDLS and CDR2 YYNGEE. The V end lost 2 bases, the J end lost 5 bases, and 10 bases lay between the germline ends. In DNA form, the CDR3 reads TGTGCCAGCAGCGTCTTCGGTCAGACCGGGGAGCTGTTTTTT. Translated, it gives CASSVFGQTGELFF.

The chain joins TRBV27 to TRBJ2-3; the match to TRBD2 covers 8 bases. From germline, CDR1 is MNHEY and CDR2 SMNVEV (reference sequence). This CDR3 spans 12 amino acids. The ends lost 5 bases at V and 11 bases at J; junction bases unmatched: 6. The CDR3 DNA sequence: TGTGCCAGCAGTACCAGCGGGAGTGTGCAGTATTTT. Translation: CASSTSGSVQYF.

J is TRBJ1-5 and V is TRBV18, with 7 bases that match TRBD1. The J segment lost 1 base and the V segment lost 6 bases, leaving 6 bases of the junction unmatched. The germline CDR1 and CDR2 sequences are KGHSH and LQKENI. The CDR3 is 15 residues long. The CDR3 nucleotides read TGTGCCAGCTCTTCTCAGGGGGACAGCAATCAGCCCCAGCATTTT. Its protein product is CASSSQGDSNQPQHF.

The chain combines TRBV29-1 with TRBJ1-1, with no clear D. The CDR3 length is 12 residues. V was pared by 4 bases and J by 3 bases, with 9 bases between. Germline V lookup: CDR1 SQVTM, CDR2 ANQGSEA. The CDR3 nucleotides are TGCAGCGTTGGGTACTCCGACACTGAAGCTTTCTTT. Residues: CSVGYSDTEAFF.

CDR3 residues: CSALHRGDTGELFF. For the CDR3, the DNA is TGCAGCGCCCTTCACCGAGGGGACACCGGGGAGCTGTTTTTT. The V gene is TRBV29-1, the J gene TRBJ2-2; the D gene could be TRBD1 or TRBD2 (5 bases each). The V and J ends lost 7 bases and 3 bases respectively, with 15 bases between them. Germline assignment: CDR1 SQVTM and CDR2 ANQGSEA. CDR3 size: 14 residues.

This clone was counted a few times. The rearrangement uses TRBV5-1 and TRBJ2-5; 8 nucleotides match TRBD2. The ends lost 4 bases at V and 3 bases at J; junction bases unmatched: 8. Germline V CDR1 and CDR2: SGHRS, YFSETQ. CDR3 size: 15 residues. CDR3 amino acids: CASSRWGAGEETQYF. In nucleotides, the CDR3 is TGCGCCAGCAGCCGCTGGGGAGCGGGAGAAGAGACCCAGTACTTC.

J is TRBJ2-7 and V is TRBV9; TRBD1 matches at 8 bases. V gave up 3 bases and J gave up 3 bases; unmatched junction bases: 8. Germline V gene data show CDR1 as SGDLS and CDR2 as YYNGEE. CDR3 length: 15 amino acids. The DNA for the CDR3 is TGTGCCAGCAGCGCCGGACAGGGAAATGTCTACGAGCAGTACTTC. As protein: CASSAGQGNVYEQYF.

This clone showed up many times. The gene calls are TRBV9 and TRBJ2-5; D may be TRBD2 (6 bases). This CDR3 region has 15 residues. Germline assignment: CDR1 SGDLS and CDR2 YYNGEE. V dropped 4 bases and J dropped 1 base, with 14 bases sitting between them. DNA for the CDR3: TGTGCCAGCAGCTCCGGACTAATTCCCCAAGAGACCCAGTACTTC. It translates to CASSSGLIPQETQYF.

This chain links TRBV7-9 with TRBJ2-3; D not resolved. V lost 3 bases and J 9 bases, leaving 16 bases between the germline ends. Germline V gives CDR1 SEHNR, CDR2 FQNEAQ (reference sequence). The CDR3 totals 14 residues. In DNA, the CDR3 is TGTGCCAGCAGCTTGGTTCCCTCGCGTGGGACGCAGTATTTT. Translated, it gives CASSLVPSRGTQYF.

The chain combines TRBV4-2 with TRBJ2-2, with 7 bases matching TRBD1. V lost 7 bases to trimming and J lost 7 bases; unmatched junction nucleotides: 6. The CDR3 covers 13 residues. CDR1 LGHNA and CDR2 YNFKEQ come from the germline V gene. CDR3 in amino acids: CASTNRGVGELFF. DNA of the CDR3: TGTGCCAGCACCAACAGGGGCGTCGGGGAGCTGTTTTTT.

This clone was detected only once. The chain combines TRBV18 with TRBJ1-5; 12 bases agree with TRBD1. CDR3 size: 17 residues. J gave up 2 bases and V 4 bases, and 6 bases lay outside the gene matches. Germline V gene lookup returns CDR1 KGHSH and CDR2 LQKENI. The CDR3 coding sequence is TGTGCCAGCTCACGAGGGACAGGGGGCGTGGGCAATCAGCCCCAGCATTTT. Protein: CASSRGTGGVGNQPQHF. Variable domain in full (rest from reference TRBV18 and TRBJ1-5): NAGVMQNPRHLVRRRGQEARLRCSPMKGHSHVYWYRQLPEEGLKFMVYLQKENIIDESGMPKERFSAEFPKEGPSILRIQQVVRGDSAAYFCASSRGTGGVGNQPQHFGDGTRLSIL.

The CDR3: CASSVYRGFTEAFF. The CDR3 DNA sequence: TGTGCCAGCAGTGTGTACAGGGGATTTACTGAAGCTTTCTTT. The chain carries TRBV2 and TRBJ1-1, with 7 bases fitting TRBD1. CDR1 is SNHLY, CDR2 FYNNEI, per germline. With 4 bases clipped from V and 5 bases from J, the junction kept 7 bases outside the gene matches. This CDR3 is built from 14 residues.

V is TRBV11-2 and J is TRBJ2-1; 11 bases are shared with TRBD2. The CDR3 is 17 amino acids. Trimming removed 5 bases from V and 4 bases from J; junction bases left unmatched: 10. Germline CDR1 SGHAT, CDR2 FQNNGV. The CDR3 loop reads CASSRLAGLGLYNEQFF. The CDR3 coding sequence is TGTGCCAGCAGCCGACTAGCGGGACTCGGCCTATACAATGAGCAGTTCTTC.

The chain links TRBV7-8 to TRBJ2-2; 12 bases agree with TRBD2. Looked up from germline, CDR1 is SGHVS and CDR2 is FQNEAQ. The V and J ends lost 3 bases and 2 bases, in that order; junction bases with no gene match: 4. CDR3 length equals 17 residues. The CDR3 here is CASSFSSGRANTGELFF. DNA for the CDR3: TGTGCCAGCAGCTTTTCTAGCGGGAGGGCCAACACCGGGGAGCTGTTTTTT.

This clone was detected only a few times. The rearrangement links TRBV19 to TRBJ2-5; the D is unclear. Germline-derived CDR1 and CDR2 are LNHDA and SQIVND (reference sequence). The CDR3 runs 15 residues. The V end lost 7 bases, the J end lost 5 bases, and 20 bases lay between the germline ends. The CDR3 DNA follows: TGTGCCAGTACCACTGTTACCTCTGGATTGGAGACCCAGTACTTC. Translated, it gives CASTTVTSGLETQYF.

Only a few counts were recorded for this clone. V gene TRBV7-6 combines with J gene TRBJ2-3; D might be TRBD2 (6 bases). CDR3 length: 14 residues. In germline, CDR1 is SGHVS, CDR2 FNYEAQ. Deletions cut 5 bases from V and 2 bases from J, with 11 bases between. In DNA form, the CDR3 reads TGTGCCAGCAGCCTAGGGAGGTCCACAGATACGCAGTATTTT. The encoded protein is CASSLGRSTDTQYF.

This rearrangement joins TRBV11-2 to TRBJ1-3; D is undetermined. The CDR3 is 16 amino acids. V was cut by 0 bases and J by 3 bases, with 12 bases left in between. Germline V gene data show CDR1 as SGHAT and CDR2 as FQNNGV. CDR3 in DNA: TGTGCCAGCAGCTTAGATCGTGCCAGCAATGGAAACACCATATATTTT. Protein: CASSLDRASNGNTIYF.

This clone was seen only a few times. J is TRBJ1-2 and V is TRBV7-2, with 9 bases aligning to TRBD1. Germline V gene data show CDR1 as SGHTA and CDR2 as FQGNSA. The CDR3 covers 14 residues. The ends lost 5 bases at V and 7 bases at J; junction bases unmatched: 8. The CDR3 protein is CASSPDRGYGGYTF. The CDR3, as DNA: TGTGCCAGCAGCCCCGACAGGGGGTATGGTGGCTACACCTTC.

The genes are TRBV5-6 and TRBJ2-1, with 8 bases lining up with TRBD1. The CDR3 is made up of 15 amino acids. Germline V gives CDR1 SGHDT, CDR2 YYEEEE. The trim removed 0 bases at V and 7 bases at J, leaving 6 bases unmatched. CDR3 nucleotide sequence: TGTGCCAGCAGCTTGGAGACAGGGGTCGTGAATGAGCAGTTCTTC. Amino acids: CASSLETGVVNEQFF.

The chain links TRBV9 to TRBJ2-3, with a possible D match to TRBD2 (5 bases). Germline assignment: CDR1 SGDLS and CDR2 YYNGEE. The ends were cut back, 4 bases at V and 0 bases at J, with 15 bases in the middle. This CDR3 spans 16 amino acids. The DNA for the CDR3 is TGTGCCAGCAGCTCCTCGATTGGCGGGAGCACAGATACGCAGTATTTT. Residues: CASSSSIGGSTDTQYF.

This clone has just one count. The chain has TRBV7-2 and TRBJ2-1; D remains ambiguous. Germline CDR1 reads SGHTA; CDR2 reads FQGNSA. The CDR3 length is 14 residues. The ends were cut back, 1 base at V and 5 bases at J, with 9 bases in the middle. The CDR3 here is CASSLVAADNEQFF. The CDR3 coding sequence is TGTGCCAGCAGCTTAGTTGCAGCCGACAATGAGCAGTTCTTC.

The V call is TRBV18, the J call TRBJ1-2; 8 nucleotides line up with TRBD1. The CDR3 spans 14 residues. Germline CDR1 KGHSH, CDR2 LQKENI. The trim removed 3 bases at V and 0 bases at J, leaving 0 bases unmatched. The DNA of the CDR3 is TGTGCCAGCTCACCGGGACAGGCTAACTATGGCTACACCTTC. This gives the protein CASSPGQANYGYTF.

The V and J genes are TRBV7-6 and TRBJ2-1; possibly TRBD1 or TRBD2 for D (5 bases each). Germline V gene data show CDR1 as SGHVS and CDR2 as FNYEAQ. Trimming removed 5 bases from V and 6 bases from J, with 14 bases in between. This CDR3 contains 14 residues. DNA for the CDR3: TGTGCCAGCAGCAATACACTAGGGACCAATGAGCAGTTCTTC. Translating it yields CASSNTLGTNEQFF.

J is TRBJ2-7 and V is TRBV6-5, with D perhaps TRBD1 (6 bases). This CDR3 has 13 amino acids. Per germline, CDR1 MNHEY and CDR2 SVGAGI. Trimming stripped 8 bases from V and 11 bases from J, with 22 bases between. In DNA form, the CDR3 reads TGTGCCAGCCGAGGGGGTTGGAATAGAGGGGAGTACTTC. It yields the protein CASRGGWNRGEYF.

This clone turned up a few times. This chain joins TRBV18 and TRBJ1-5; D is uncertain. This CDR3 spans 14 amino acids. V lost 3 bases and J 10 bases, leaving 16 bases between the germline ends. The germline V gene has CDR1 KGHSH and CDR2 LQKENI. CDR3 sequence reads: CASSPGNTGGPQHF. In DNA form, the CDR3 reads TGTGCCAGCTCACCGGGGAACACGGGCGGACCCCAGCATTTT.

J is TRBJ2-5 and V is TRBV6-5; D is possibly TRBD2 (5 bases). The germline V gene has CDR1 MNHEY and CDR2 SVGAGI. Between the trimmed V and J ends, which lost 2 bases and 7 bases, there was a span of 14 bases. This CDR3 region has 14 residues. Here the CDR3 reads CASSYRGSAGTQYF. In nucleotides, the CDR3 is TGTGCCAGCAGTTACAGAGGGTCCGCTGGGACCCAGTACTTC.

The chain employs TRBV18 and TRBJ2-5, with D tentatively TRBD1 (5 bases). The CDR3 has 13 amino acids. With 6 bases removed from V and 2 bases from J, the gap between germline ends came to 10 bases. Germline assignment: CDR1 KGHSH and CDR2 LQKENI. CDR3 sequence (DNA): TGTGCCAGCTCCCCAGGGTTACAAGAGACCCAGTACTTC. Residues: CASSPGLQETQYF.